These 23 T cell receptor beta chains were all obtained from the same sample, sequenced in a study of blood T cells in healthy people across ages. A sample-barcoded 5' primer and a J-beta primer mix were used in a second PCR of roughly 6 to 11 cycles. One entry per CDR3 protein results from TCRdb running MiXCR on the 5' RACE reads. Among 1.5 million to 2 million distinct CDR3 sequences, 49% were seen once, and the ten largest hold 2% to 2.5%. Sequenced: blood. The receptors derive from a woman aged 40 to 55 in good health.

This chain connects TRBV20-1 to TRBJ2-1; TRBD2 aligns across 7 bases. This CDR3 spans 15 amino acids. Per the germline V gene, CDR1 is DFQATT and CDR2 is SNEGSKA (reference sequence). Trimming removed 4 bases from V and 3 bases from J; junction bases left unmatched: 9. The CDR3 sequence: CSATPGGQNYNEQFF. DNA for the CDR3: TGCAGTGCTACTCCGGGAGGCCAGAACTACAATGAGCAGTTCTTC.

The chain couples TRBV6-2 or TRBV6-3 to TRBJ2-3, with D tentatively TRBD1 (6 bases). V dropped 4 bases and J dropped 0 bases, with 14 bases sitting between them. Germline assignment: CDR1 MNHEY and CDR2 SVGEGT. The CDR3 spans 16 residues. CDR3 coding DNA: TGTGCCAGCAGTTCTCCCGACAGGTCTAGCACAGATACGCAGTATTTT. Amino acids: CASSSPDRSSTDTQYF.

This chain links TRBV7-6 with TRBJ2-5; the D call may be TRBD1 or TRBD2 (5 bases each). The J call is uncertain, as TRBJ2-1 better fits the DNA end. The CDR3 contains 15 residues. Germline V gene sequence: CDR1 SGHVS, CDR2 FNYEAQ. The CDR3 DNA reads as TGTGCCAGCGCAAATGGGGGTTACAAATTGGAGCCCCAGTTCTTC. This gives the protein CASANGGYKLEPQFF.

V and J are TRBV4-1 and TRBJ2-7; TRBD1 agrees at 7 bases. The CDR3 is made up of 15 amino acids. Germline loops: CDR1 MGHRA, CDR2 YSYEKL. The V segment lost 5 bases and the J segment 2 bases; nucleotides outside the gene matches: 9. The CDR3 nucleotides read TGCGCCAGCAGCACCCAGACAGGGCGGACCTACGAGCAGTACTTC. This codes for CASSTQTGRTYEQYF.

Here the CDR3 reads CASNNLGEDKLFF. In nucleotides, the CDR3 is TGTGCCAGCAACAACCTGGGGGAAGATAAACTGTTTTTT. The chain carries TRBV12-3 or TRBV12-4 and TRBJ1-4; possible D gene TRBD1, 5 bases. The CDR3 is 13 residues long. V was cut by 7 bases and J by 11 bases, with 17 bases left in between.

CDR3 DNA: TGTGCCAGCAGTTTAATGGCGGAGACCCAGTTCTTC. It translates to CASSLMAETQFF. The chain has TRBV12-3 or TRBV12-4 and TRBJ2-5; D not resolved. The J call is in doubt because the DNA end fits TRBJ2-1 better. The CDR3 length is 12 residues.

The chain is built from TRBV6-5 and TRBJ2-7, with 8 bases that match TRBD2. The CDR3 consists of 16 residues. V lost 4 bases to trimming and J lost 7 bases; unmatched junction nucleotides: 15. Germline lookup yields CDR1 MNHEY and CDR2 SVGAGI. The CDR3 here is CASSSGLAEGDNEQYF. The CDR3 region has the DNA TGTGCCAGCAGTTCCGGACTAGCCGAGGGGGACAATGAGCAGTACTTC.

V gene TRBV4-1 combines with J gene TRBJ2-7; possibly TRBD2 for D (6 bases). Trimming shortened V by 0 bases and J by 0 bases, and 12 bases separated the two germline ends. The CDR3 is 16 residues long. The germline V gene has CDR1 MGHRA and CDR2 YSYEKL. This chain's CDR3 is CASSQEVAVSSYEQYF. CDR3 bases: TGCGCCAGCAGCCAAGAGGTAGCGGTGAGCTCCTACGAGCAGTACTTC.

This clonotype was seen a few times. DNA of the CDR3: TGTGCCAGCAGCCCGCGAATCGTCGGGACAGTCCCGTTCTTC. Translating it yields CASSPRIVGTVPFF. The rearrangement links TRBV7-8 to TRBJ2-1, with 7 bases identical to TRBD1. CDR3 length: 14 amino acids. Unmatched junction bases numbered 16, after V lost 5 bases and J lost 15 bases. CDR1 is SGHVS, CDR2 FQNEAQ, per germline.

As regards this clonotype: A much larger clone lies a single base off, so this may be a read error. The J gene is TRBJ1-4, the V gene TRBV7-2, with D hard to call. The germline V gene encodes CDR1 SGHTA and CDR2 FQGNSA. There are 11 residues in the CDR3. V dropped 6 bases and J dropped 9 bases, with 8 bases sitting between them. CDR3 DNA sequence: TGTGCCAGCAGGCAAAATAAAAAACTGTTTTTT. Translation: CASRQNKKLFF.

This clonotype was picked up many times. The chain employs TRBV12-3 or TRBV12-4 and TRBJ2-6; no clear D. The V end was cut by 9 bases, the J end by 0 bases, with 6 bases between. This CDR3 has 13 residues. As DNA, the CDR3 is TGTGCCAGTGGGTACTCTGGGGCCAACGTCCTGACTTTC. This codes for CASGYSGANVLTF.

The chain joins TRBV4-1 to TRBJ2-7, with no clear D. This CDR3 is 14 amino acids long. Germline V gives CDR1 MGHRA, CDR2 YSYEKL. V lost 3 bases to trimming and J lost 1 base, with 10 bases between them. For the CDR3, the DNA is TGCGCCAGCAGCCATCAGACTGGATCCTACGAGCAGTACTTC. It is translated as CASSHQTGSYEQYF.

This clonotype has a handful of counts. V and J are TRBV5-1 and TRBJ2-7, with D perhaps matching TRBD1 or TRBD2 (6 bases each). V was clipped by 0 bases and J by 4 bases, with 17 bases between them. Germline V CDR1 and CDR2: SGHRS, YFSETQ. The CDR3 consists of 16 residues. This chain's CDR3 is CASSLGGAGPLYEQYF. DNA for the CDR3: TGCGCCAGCAGCTTGGGGGGGGCAGGACCATTATACGAGCAGTACTTC.

This chain joins TRBV12-3 or TRBV12-4 and TRBJ2-4; D is unclear. Deletions cut 3 bases from V and 7 bases from J, with 13 bases between. This CDR3 region has 14 residues. CDR3 protein: CASSFAGDLNIQYF. CDR3 in DNA: TGTGCCAGCAGTTTTGCAGGAGACCTCAACATTCAGTACTTC.

The chain uses TRBV5-1 and TRBJ2-1; TRBD2 agrees at 12 bases. The CDR3 runs to 18 residues. The V gene end was trimmed by 4 bases and the J gene end by 4 bases; junction bases not matched to a gene: 12. CDR1 is SGHRS, CDR2 YFSETQ, per germline. CDR3 nucleotide sequence: TGCGCCAGCAGCCCCTTACTAACTAGCGGGGGGTCATACAATGAGCAGTTCTTC. Residues: CASSPLLTSGGSYNEQFF.

A remark on this clonotype: One end of the junction varies from germline; a read error may be responsible. J is TRBJ2-5 and V is TRBV6-5, with 11 positions matching TRBD2. Germline CDR1 and CDR2: MNHEY and SVGAGI. This CDR3 has 16 amino acids. This CDR3 reads CAGSYRLAGGIDEQYF. Written as DNA, the CDR3 is TGTGCCGGCAGTTACCGGCTAGCGGGGGGTATCGATGAGCAGTACTTC.

This clonotype has only a few counts. The chain combines TRBV6-2 or TRBV6-3 with TRBJ1-2; tentative D call: TRBD1 (6 bases). Trimming removed 6 bases at V and 0 bases at J, with 14 bases between. In germline, CDR1 is MNHEY, CDR2 SVGEGT. The CDR3 has 15 residues. In nucleotides, the CDR3 is TGTGCCAGCAGGCCACAGGGAAAAGCTAACTATGGCTACACCTTC. As protein: CASRPQGKANYGYTF.

A single count supports this clonotype. The J gene is TRBJ2-5, the V gene TRBV7-8; no definite D call. Germline CDR1 reads SGHVS; CDR2 reads FQNEAQ. The CDR3 runs to 15 residues. V was pared by 2 bases and J by 2 bases, with 12 bases between. The CDR3 spells CASSLYLETQETQYF. CDR3 in DNA: TGTGCCAGCAGCTTATATCTAGAAACTCAAGAGACCCAGTACTTC.

CDR3 coding DNA: TGTGCCAGCAGTTCCTACAGGGGAGCTAATGAAAAACTGTTTTTT. Its translation is CASSSYRGANEKLFF. This chain uses TRBV12-3 or TRBV12-4 with TRBJ1-4; 7 bases align to TRBD1. J lost 3 bases, V lost 4 bases, and 5 bases had no gene match. The CDR3 is 15 residues long.

The rearrangement uses TRBV28 and TRBJ2-1; 9 bases match TRBD2. CDR1 is MDHEN and CDR2 is SYDVKM in the germline V gene. Unmatched junction bases numbered 11, after V lost 7 bases and J lost 7 bases. This CDR3 comprises 15 residues. CDR3 loop: CASTQAGGERNEQFF. The CDR3 DNA sequence: TGTGCCAGCACCCAAGCGGGGGGAGAAAGGAATGAGCAGTTCTTC.

The J gene is TRBJ2-5, the V gene TRBV3-1; D unresolved. Germline lookup yields CDR1 LGHDT and CDR2 YNNKEL (reference sequence). The CDR3 covers 14 residues. The germline V and J ends were trimmed by 1 base and 4 bases, with 10 bases remaining between them. The CDR3 coding sequence is TGTGCCAGCAGCCAAGTTTGGGCGCGAGAGACCCAGTACTTC. This gives the protein CASSQVWARETQYF.

This clonotype came up a few times. A read error may account for a junction end that differs from germline. The J gene is TRBJ2-5, the V gene TRBV5-1, with D tentatively TRBD1 (6 bases). CDR1 and CDR2 (germline): SGHRS, YFSETQ. The CDR3 has 14 amino acids. CDR3 residues: CASSLGQGPETQYF. The CDR3 DNA follows: TGTGCCAGCAGCTTAGGCCAGGGGCCAGAGACCCAGTACTTC.

The CDR3 coding sequence is TGTGCCAGCAGCTTAACGGACAGGGTAGCCGAGCAGTACTTC. Residues: CASSLTDRVAEQYF. The gene calls are TRBV16 and TRBJ2-4; 8 bases match TRBD1. The J call is uncertain, as TRBJ2-7 better fits the DNA end. CDR3 size: 14 residues. In germline, CDR1 is KGHSY, CDR2 FQNENV.